The present entry profiles one TCR beta chain with its context. This sample was taken from a study of control samples from healthy donors and cancer patients. Per germline, CDR1 LGHDT and CDR2 YNNKEL (reference sequence). V lost 5 bases and J 6 bases, leaving 26 bases between the germline ends. The CDR3 covers 18 residues. Profiled with immunoSEQ multiplex PCR; TCRdb holds only in-frame clones, not every one. The data show under 80,000 clones, with 94% seen just once and 2.8% held by the top ten. The receptor was isolated from a woman aged 25 to 39 in good health. The sequencing input was blood. This chain uses TRBV3-1 (or the pseudogene TRBV3-2) with TRBJ2-1; D unclear. The CDR3 region is CASSRSCPISIPTNEQFF. For the CDR3, the DNA is TGTGCCAGCAGCAGAAGTTGTCCCATTTCCATTCCGACCAATGAGCAGTTCTTC.